This passage covers 18 T cell receptor beta chains from one sample sequenced in a study of regulatory T cells in long-lasting Graves disease. Stated time point: newly diagnosed GD, antithyroid drugs for less than 3 months. PBMCs were the source of the RNA used for TCR sequencing. Building of the TCR beta libraries involved iRepertoire HTBI primers and Arm-PCR of CDR3 regions. In TCRdb, the multiplex PCR reads were re-called with MiXCR into one record per CDR3 protein. Altogether roughly 610,000 distinct CDR3 sequences are present, around 15% being singletons, with the ten largest covering 12%. These data also formed part of another study, on T cells in Graves' hyperthyroidism and ophthalmopathy.

Specimen: peripheral blood mononuclear cells (PBMCs), collected at new diagnosis, from a patient treated with antithyroid drugs. Receptors originate from a man younger than 35 with Graves disease.

Only a few counts were recorded for this clonotype. The genes are TRBV27 and TRBJ2-1, with D unclear. The CDR3 consists of 15 residues. CDR1 is MNHEY, CDR2 SMNVEV, per germline (reference sequence). The V and J ends lost 3 bases and 1 base respectively, with 10 bases between them. The CDR3 protein is CASSFVAQSYNEQFF. For the CDR3, the DNA is TGTGCCAGCAGTTTCGTAGCCCAGTCCTACAATGAGCAGTTCTTC.

The V call is TRBV7-2, the J call TRBJ1-5, with a possible D match to TRBD1 (5 bases). Germline CDR1 SGHTA, CDR2 FQGNSA. The V end lost 5 bases, the J end lost 0 bases, and 11 bases lay between the germline ends. This CDR3 comprises 15 residues. This chain's CDR3 is CASSRDGYSNQPQHF. The CDR3 DNA sequence: TGTGCCAGCAGCCGGGACGGTTATAGCAATCAGCCCCAGCATTTT. The whole variable domain, remainder taken from reference TRBV7-2 and TRBJ1-5, is GAGVSQSPSNKVTEKGKDVELRCDPISGHTALYWYRQSLGQGLEFLIYFQGNSAPDKSGLPSDRFSAERTGGSVSTLTIQRTQQEDSAVYLCASSRDGYSNQPQHFGDGTRLSIL.

This clonotype was observed a handful of times. The chain is built from TRBV5-4 and TRBJ1-2; TRBD1 agrees at 8 bases. J gave up 3 bases and V 6 bases, and 10 bases lay outside the gene matches. Germline CDR1 is SGHNT and CDR2 is YYREEE (reference sequence). This CDR3 has 15 residues. CDR3: CASTGQGARYYGYTF. DNA for the CDR3: TGTGCCAGCACCGGCCAGGGGGCGCGATACTATGGCTACACCTTC.

In its sample, this clonotype was seen many times. CDR3 nucleotides: TGCGCCAGCAGTGAGTCTTCGGGGACAGGTTATGGCTACACCTTC. Residues: CASSESSGTGYGYTF. The V and J genes are TRBV10-2 and TRBJ1-2; 8 bases map to TRBD1. The CDR3 spans 15 residues. Germline assignment: CDR1 WSHSY and CDR2 SAAADI. The trim removed 0 bases at V and 5 bases at J, leaving 5 bases unmatched.

This chain links TRBV5-1 with TRBJ1-1; 9 bases match TRBD1. V shed 1 base and J 7 bases; nucleotides not matched to a gene: 8. Germline CDR1 reads SGHRS; CDR2 reads YFSETQ. The CDR3 totals 15 residues. Here the CDR3 DNA reads TGCGCCAGCAGCTTGAGGGGGACAGGGCGCGGTGAAGCTTTCTTT. Protein product: CASSLRGTGRGEAFF.

This chain joins TRBV11-2 and TRBJ2-1; D gene uncertain. CDR1 is SGHAT and CDR2 is FQNNGV in the germline V gene. The CDR3 totals 15 residues. V was shortened by 5 bases and J by 8 bases, with 19 bases between the two germline ends. The CDR3 reads CASSASTRDGYEQFF. The CDR3 region has the DNA TGTGCCAGCAGCGCCTCTACAAGGGATGGCTATGAGCAGTTCTTC. The full variable domain, its missing parts supplied by reference TRBV11-2 and TRBJ2-1, is EAGVAQSPRYKIIEKRQSVAFWCNPISGHATLYWYQQILGQGPKLLIQFQNNGVVDDSQLPKDRFSAERLKGVDSTLKIQPAKLEDSAVYLCASSASTRDGYEQFFGPGTRLTVL.

This CDR3 is CASSQTVLISSYNEQFF. In DNA form, the CDR3 reads TGTGCCAGCAGCCAGACGGTTCTCATAAGCTCCTACAATGAGCAGTTCTTC. V usage is TRBV12-3 or TRBV12-4 and J usage is TRBJ2-1; D not certain. The V end was cut by 6 bases, the J end by 0 bases, with 18 bases between. The CDR3 loop spans 17 amino acids.

There are many counts of this clonotype. The chain combines TRBV11-1 with TRBJ1-2, with a weak D call TRBD1 (5 bases). Germline V lookup: CDR1 SGHAT, CDR2 FQDESV (reference sequence). The CDR3 has 15 amino acids. V lost 2 bases and J lost 6, with 16 bases in between. As DNA, the CDR3 is TGTGCCAGCAGCTTACGGGGCGGAGTAGCTAATGGCTACACCTTC. It codes for CASSLRGGVANGYTF.

This clonotype occurred a few times. J is TRBJ2-7 and V is TRBV7-8; D is uncertain. Trimming shortened V by 4 bases and J by 4 bases, and 11 bases separated the two germline ends. The CDR3 length is 13 residues. Germline V lookup: CDR1 SGHVS, CDR2 FQNEAQ. The CDR3 is CASSWIDGYEQYF. CDR3 DNA sequence: TGTGCCAGCAGCTGGATAGACGGGTACGAGCAGTACTTC.

The chain couples TRBV29-1 to TRBJ1-2, with a weak D call TRBD1 (5 bases). Trimming shortened V by 3 bases and J by 5 bases, and 7 bases separated the two germline ends. This CDR3 spans 11 amino acids. Looked up from germline, CDR1 is SQVTM and CDR2 is ANQGSEA. CDR3 loop: CSVDPGYGYTF. The DNA for the CDR3 is TGCAGCGTTGACCCAGGGTATGGCTACACCTTC. The whole variable domain, remainder taken from reference TRBV29-1 and TRBJ1-2, is SAVISQKPSRDICQRGTSLTIQCQVDSQVTMMFWYRQQPGQSLTLIATANQGSEATYESGFVIDKFPISRPNLTFSTLTVSNMSPEDSSIYLCSVDPGYGYTFGSGTRLTVV.

This clonotype was counted a few times. This rearrangement joins TRBV20-1 to TRBJ2-7; D might be TRBD2 (6 bases). CDR1 DFQATT and CDR2 SNEGSKA come from the germline V gene (reference sequence). This CDR3 is 14 amino acids long. Trimming removed 6 bases from V and 4 bases from J, with 19 bases in between. In DNA form, the CDR3 reads TGCAGTGCCACTCGGCGGGGTGGCCGGTACGAGCAGTACTTC. Amino acid sequence: CSATRRGGRYEQYF.

This clonotype was observed a few times. The chain links TRBV12-3 or TRBV12-4 to TRBJ1-3, with TRBD1 as a possible D gene (5 bases). The CDR3 consists of 15 residues. Between the trimmed V and J ends, which lost 10 bases and 2 bases, there was a span of 18 bases. CDR3 in amino acids: CATGGRGSPGNTIYF. The CDR3 DNA follows: TGTGCCACCGGGGGACGGGGGAGTCCTGGAAACACCATATATTTT.

This clonotype was found many times. The chain combines TRBV6-5 with TRBJ2-5; D call uncertain. The CDR3 consists of 13 residues. V shed 1 base and J shed 7 bases, with 10 bases lying between them. Germline CDR1 and CDR2: MNHEY and SVGAGI. This CDR3 reads CASSYLESGTQYF. The CDR3 DNA sequence: TGTGCCAGCAGTTACTTGGAGTCAGGGACCCAGTACTTC.

About this clonotype: A much larger clonotype is one base distant, so this may be a read error. The chain couples TRBV11-2 to TRBJ2-3, with 7 bases fitting TRBD2. The CDR3 length is 13 residues. The germline V gene encodes CDR1 SGHAT and CDR2 FQNNGV. The CDR3 bases are TGTGCCAGCGTTAGCGGGTACACAGATGCGCAGTATTTT. Translating gives CASVSGYTDAQYF.

As concerns this clonotype: This may arise from a read error, as a much more abundant clone is one base away. No conserved phenylalanine or tryptophan is present at the end of the CDR3, so a read error is the likely explanation. This chain joins TRBV7-9 and TRBJ2-1; 13 bases fit TRBD2. V lost 4 bases to trimming and J lost 9 bases; unmatched junction nucleotides: 6. Germline CDR1 and CDR2: SEHNR and FQNEAQ (reference sequence). The CDR3 consists of 15 residues. The CDR3 sequence: CASSSRLAGGVEQFC. CDR3 DNA: TGTGCCAGCAGCTCGAGACTAGCGGGAGGCGTTGAGCAGTTCTGC.

The chain links TRBV19 to TRBJ2-5; D is unresolved. CDR3 size: 13 residues. Trimming left V 6 bases short and J 1 base short, with 9 bases between. Germline V gene data show CDR1 as LNHDA and CDR2 as SQIVND (reference sequence). CDR3 bases: TGTGCCAGTAGAGTACCACTCCAAGAGACCCAGTACTTC. The encoded protein is CASRVPLQETQYF. Looking up the rest from reference TRBV19 and TRBJ2-5 gives the full variable domain: DGGITQSPKYLFRKEGQNVTLSCEQNLNHDAMYWYRQDPGQGLRLIYYSQIVNDFQKGDIAEGYSVSREKKESFPLTVTSAQKNPTAFYLCASRVPLQETQYFGPGTRLLVL.

This clonotype appeared many times. The chain combines TRBV7-2 with TRBJ2-5; 8 bases are a match to TRBD2. Germline V gives CDR1 SGHTA, CDR2 FQGNSA. The CDR3 spans 14 residues. With 3 bases clipped from V and 2 bases from J, the junction kept 2 bases outside the gene matches. CDR3 bases: TGTGCCAGCAGCTTTAGCGGGGTTCAAGAGACCCAGTACTTC. Encoded protein: CASSFSGVQETQYF. Full variable domain (missing parts from reference TRBV7-2 and TRBJ2-5): GAGVSQSPSNKVTEKGKDVELRCDPISGHTALYWYRQSLGQGLEFLIYFQGNSAPDKSGLPSDRFSAERTGGSVSTLTIQRTQQEDSAVYLCASSFSGVQETQYFGPGTRLLVL.

Worth noting for this clonotype: At one end the junction does not follow the germline gene, possibly because of a read error. V and J are TRBV5-5 and TRBJ1-4; 9 bases map to TRBD1. CDR1 is SGHKS and CDR2 is YYEKEE in the germline V gene (reference sequence). There are 15 residues in the CDR3. CDR3 amino acids: CASSMRTGENEKLFF. For the CDR3, the DNA is TGCGCCAGCAGCATGCGGACAGGGGAAAATGAAAAACTGTTTTTT.